This T cell receptor beta chain stems from a study of T-cell memory formation after mild COVID-19. Background on the study: Largely donor-specific sequence clusters came from a couple of donors.

Regarding the study as a whole: Prior to infection, memory already included some responding clones, suggesting cross-reactive memory joined.

TCR alpha and TCR beta cDNA libraries carrying sample barcodes and UMIs came from 5'RACE with constant-segment primers. TCRdb reprocessed the 5' RACE reads via MiXCR and lists one record per CDR3 protein. The sample lists around 340,000 distinct CDR3 sequences; around 21% were seen once. CDR3 length equals 14 residues. Losses at the gene ends were 0 bases for V and 6 bases for J; bases not matched to a gene: 5. CDR1 and CDR2 from the germline V gene are SGHDT and YYEEEE. This clonotype showed up just a few times. Antigen: not known. This chain links TRBV5-6 with TRBJ1-1; 7 nucleotides align to TRBD1. The source of this sequence is an adult woman who had mild COVID-19 (a few samples of this study predate the infection). Cell type and time point are not known. Sequencing was performed on PBMCs or a T cell subset sorted from them (not recorded which). CDR3 protein: CASSLAGTASEAFF. The CDR3 coding sequence is TGTGCCAGCAGCTTGGCTGGGACAGCGTCTGAAGCTTTCTTT. Combining the CDR3 with reference TRBV5-6 and TRBJ1-1 gives the whole variable domain DAGVTQSPTHLIKTRGQQVTLRCSPKSGHDTVSWYQQALGQGPQFIFQYYEEEERQRGNFPDRFSGHQFPNYSSELNVNALLLGDSALYLCASSLAGTASEAFFGQGTRLTVV.